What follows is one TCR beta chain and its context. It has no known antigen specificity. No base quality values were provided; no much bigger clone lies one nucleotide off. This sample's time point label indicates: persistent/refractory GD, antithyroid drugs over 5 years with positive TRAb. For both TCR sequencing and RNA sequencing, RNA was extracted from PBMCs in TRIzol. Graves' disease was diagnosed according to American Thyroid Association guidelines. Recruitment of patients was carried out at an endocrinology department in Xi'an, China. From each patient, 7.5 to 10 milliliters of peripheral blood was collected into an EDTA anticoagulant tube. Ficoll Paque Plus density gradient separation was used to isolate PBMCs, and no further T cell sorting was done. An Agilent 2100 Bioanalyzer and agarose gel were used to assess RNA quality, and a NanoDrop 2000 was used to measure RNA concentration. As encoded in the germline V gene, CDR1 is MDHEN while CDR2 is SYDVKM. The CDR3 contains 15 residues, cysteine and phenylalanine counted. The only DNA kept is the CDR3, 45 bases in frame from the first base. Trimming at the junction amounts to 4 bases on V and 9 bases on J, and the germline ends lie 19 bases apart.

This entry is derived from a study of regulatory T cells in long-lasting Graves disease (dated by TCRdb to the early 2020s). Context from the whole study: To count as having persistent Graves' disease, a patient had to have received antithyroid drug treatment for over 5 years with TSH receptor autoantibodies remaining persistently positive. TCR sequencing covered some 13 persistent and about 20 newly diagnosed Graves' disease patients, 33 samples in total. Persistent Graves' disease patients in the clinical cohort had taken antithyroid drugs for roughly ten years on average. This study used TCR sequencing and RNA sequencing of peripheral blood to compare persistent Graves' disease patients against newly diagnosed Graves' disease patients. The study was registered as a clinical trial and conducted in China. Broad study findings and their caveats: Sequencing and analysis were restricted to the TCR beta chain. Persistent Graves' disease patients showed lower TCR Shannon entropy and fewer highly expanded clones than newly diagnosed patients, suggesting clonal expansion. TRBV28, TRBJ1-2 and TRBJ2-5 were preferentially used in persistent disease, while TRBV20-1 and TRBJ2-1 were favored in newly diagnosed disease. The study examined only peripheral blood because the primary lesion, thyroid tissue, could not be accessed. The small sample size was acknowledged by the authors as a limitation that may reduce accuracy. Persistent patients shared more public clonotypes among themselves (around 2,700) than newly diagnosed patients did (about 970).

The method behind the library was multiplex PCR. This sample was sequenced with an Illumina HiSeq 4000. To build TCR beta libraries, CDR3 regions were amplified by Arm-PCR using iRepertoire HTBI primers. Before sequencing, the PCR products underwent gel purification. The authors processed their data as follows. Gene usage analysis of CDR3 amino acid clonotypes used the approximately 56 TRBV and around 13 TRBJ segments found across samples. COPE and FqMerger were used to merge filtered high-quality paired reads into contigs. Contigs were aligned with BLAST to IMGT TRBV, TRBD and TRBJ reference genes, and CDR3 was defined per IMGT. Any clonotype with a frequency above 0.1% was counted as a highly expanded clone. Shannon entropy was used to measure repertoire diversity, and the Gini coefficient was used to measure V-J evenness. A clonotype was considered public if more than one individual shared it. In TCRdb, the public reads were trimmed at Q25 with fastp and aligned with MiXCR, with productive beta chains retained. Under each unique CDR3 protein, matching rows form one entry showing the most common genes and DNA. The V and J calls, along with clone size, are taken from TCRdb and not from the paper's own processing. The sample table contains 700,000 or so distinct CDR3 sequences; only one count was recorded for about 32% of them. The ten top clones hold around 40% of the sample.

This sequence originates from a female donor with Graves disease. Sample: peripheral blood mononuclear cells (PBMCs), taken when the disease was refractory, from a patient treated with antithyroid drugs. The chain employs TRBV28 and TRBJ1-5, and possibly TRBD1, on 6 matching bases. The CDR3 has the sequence CASSSPRGGRRPQHF. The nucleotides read TGTGCCAGCAGTTCACCCCGTGGGGGGCGGCGGCCCCAGCATTTT.